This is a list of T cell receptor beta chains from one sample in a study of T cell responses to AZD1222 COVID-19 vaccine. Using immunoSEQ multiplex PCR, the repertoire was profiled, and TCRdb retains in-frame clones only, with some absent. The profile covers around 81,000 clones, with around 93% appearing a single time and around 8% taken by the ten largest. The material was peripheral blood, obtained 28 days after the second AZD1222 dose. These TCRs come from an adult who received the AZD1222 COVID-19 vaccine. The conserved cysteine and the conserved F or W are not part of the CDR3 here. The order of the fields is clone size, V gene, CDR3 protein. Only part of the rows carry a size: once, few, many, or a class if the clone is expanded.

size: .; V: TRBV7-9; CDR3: ASSLGQWTYEQY
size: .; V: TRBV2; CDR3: ASSFSQGYGNQPQH
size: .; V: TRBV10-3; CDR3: AIRGLAGIGEQF
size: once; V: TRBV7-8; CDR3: ASSLRGTYSNQPQH
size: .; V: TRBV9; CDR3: ASSVEGRQDEKLF
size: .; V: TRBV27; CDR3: ASSWYRDDEQY
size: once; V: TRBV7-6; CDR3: ASSLANSANTGELF
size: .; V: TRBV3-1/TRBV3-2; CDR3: ASSQDLRFTDTQY
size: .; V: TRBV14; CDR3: ASSQNLPGEQY
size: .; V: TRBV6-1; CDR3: ASSEVRLGELF
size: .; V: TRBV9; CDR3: ASSTTGLAGVDTQY
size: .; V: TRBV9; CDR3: ASSSYIGGYT
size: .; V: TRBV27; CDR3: ASSLGLGGGNEQF
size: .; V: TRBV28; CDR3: ASSSSDRPTEAF
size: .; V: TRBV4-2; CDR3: ASSQDTPGQGDGYT
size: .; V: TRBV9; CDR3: ASSVGRRSYEQY
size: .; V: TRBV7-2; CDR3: ASSTAGEGTQY
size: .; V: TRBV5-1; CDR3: ASSPWTVENTEAF
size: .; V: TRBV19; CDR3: ASSISGGNEQF
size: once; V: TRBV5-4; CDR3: ASSPRDRRRDDTQY
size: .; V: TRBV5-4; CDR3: ASSLVGTNEQY